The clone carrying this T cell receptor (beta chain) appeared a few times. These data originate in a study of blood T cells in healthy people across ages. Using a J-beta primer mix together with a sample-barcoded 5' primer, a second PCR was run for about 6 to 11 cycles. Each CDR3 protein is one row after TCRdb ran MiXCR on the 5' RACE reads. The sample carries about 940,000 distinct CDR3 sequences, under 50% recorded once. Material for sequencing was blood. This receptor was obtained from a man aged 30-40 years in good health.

The CDR3 nucleotides read TGTGCTAGTGGTCGTTCCGGGGGTCGGAATGAGCAGTTCTTC. It yields the protein CASGRSGGRNEQFF. V gene TRBV12-5 combines with J gene TRBJ2-1; TRBD2 might be the D (6 bases). V shed 5 bases and J shed 7 bases, with 15 bases lying between them. CDR1 and CDR2 from the germline V gene are LGHNT and FRNRAP. The CDR3 is 14 amino acids.